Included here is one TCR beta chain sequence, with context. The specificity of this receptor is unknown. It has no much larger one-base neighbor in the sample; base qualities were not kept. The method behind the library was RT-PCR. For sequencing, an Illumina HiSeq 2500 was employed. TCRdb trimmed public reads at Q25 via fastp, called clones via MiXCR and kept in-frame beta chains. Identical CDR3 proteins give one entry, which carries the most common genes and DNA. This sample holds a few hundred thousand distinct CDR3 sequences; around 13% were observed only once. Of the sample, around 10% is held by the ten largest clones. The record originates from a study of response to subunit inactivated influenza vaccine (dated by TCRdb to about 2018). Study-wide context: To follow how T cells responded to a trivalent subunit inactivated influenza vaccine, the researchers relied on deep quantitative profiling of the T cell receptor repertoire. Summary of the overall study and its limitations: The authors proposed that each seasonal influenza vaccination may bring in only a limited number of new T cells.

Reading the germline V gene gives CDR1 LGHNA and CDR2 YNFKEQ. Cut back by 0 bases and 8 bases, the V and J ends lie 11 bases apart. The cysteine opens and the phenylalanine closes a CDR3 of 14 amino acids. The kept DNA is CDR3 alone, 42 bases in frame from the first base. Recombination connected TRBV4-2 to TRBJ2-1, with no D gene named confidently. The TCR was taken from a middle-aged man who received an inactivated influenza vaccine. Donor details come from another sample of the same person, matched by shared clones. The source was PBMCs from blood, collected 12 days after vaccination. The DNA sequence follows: TGTGCCAGCAGCCAAGACAGGTATAGGGATGAGCAGTTCTTC. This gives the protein CASSQDRYRDEQFF.